This T cell receptor (beta chain) was retrieved from a study of a mutant IDH1 vaccine in newly diagnosed glioma. This clone was counted a few times. Its antigen is not identified. Assay used: immunoSEQ multiplex PCR; TCRdb lists only in-frame clones, some missing. The data show 45,000 to 65,000 clones, around three fifths seen once. Time point defined: week 47, end of study. The vaccine gave 300 ug of a 20-mer mutant IDH1 peptide subcutaneously per dose. The specimen comprised peripheral blood mononuclear cells (PBMCs), sampled from a glioma patient whose treatment included an IDH1 peptide vaccine. The TCR sequence derives from a middle-aged man with glioma. Some clones in this sample may be carry-over from other donors' samples.

The DNA of the CDR3 is TGCAGCGTTGACGACGGGGAAAAACTGTTTTTT. Its protein product is CSVDDGEKLFF. The V and J genes are TRBV29-1 and TRBJ1-4; D ambiguous. CDR3 length: 11 amino acids. Trimming took 3 bases from V and 8 from J, leaving 7 bases between them. Looked up from germline, CDR1 is SQVTM and CDR2 is ANQGSEA.